This passage covers 18 T cell receptor beta chains from one sample sequenced in a study of cytomegalovirus exposure and HLA in healthy donors. The PCR used 60 Vbeta and 13 Jbeta primers. The data were produced by immunoSEQ multiplex PCR, yet TCRdb's version contains in-frame clones alone and is incomplete. The data show 140,000 or so clones, around 78% seen once. Sequencing was performed on PBMCs. The receptors here all came from a woman in her late teens or twenties in good health and CMV-seropositive.

The V call is TRBV28, the J call TRBJ1-5, with TRBD1 identical over 10 bases. The V segment lost 3 bases and the J segment 2 bases; nucleotides outside the gene matches: 7. The CDR3 sequence is 17 residues long. CDR1 MDHEN and CDR2 SYDVKM come from the germline V gene. For the CDR3, the DNA is TGTGCCAGCAGTTTGAGACAGGGGGCGCGAGGCAATCAGCCCCAGCATTTT. Encoded protein: CASSLRQGARGNQPQHF.

The V call is TRBV15, the J call TRBJ1-2; TRBD1 aligns across 9 bases. V lost 8 bases, J lost 5 bases, and 9 bases stayed unmatched. CDR3 length: 14 residues. CDR1 is LNHNV and CDR2 is YYDKDF in the germline V gene (reference sequence). The CDR3 here is CATGPRDRVYGYTF. As DNA, the CDR3 is TGTGCCACCGGCCCCCGGGACAGGGTTTATGGCTACACCTTC.

J is TRBJ1-3 and V is TRBV7-2; weak D call: TRBD1 (5 bases). Germline-derived CDR1 and CDR2 are SGHTA and FQGNSA. The CDR3 contains 15 residues. Trimming took off 1 base at V and 0 bases at J, with 7 bases between the two ends. The CDR3 here is CASSLDRPSGNTIYF. For the CDR3, the DNA is TGTGCCAGCAGCTTAGACAGGCCCTCTGGAAACACCATATATTTT.

This clone was counted between two and nine times. The genes are TRBV19 and TRBJ1-1; 8 positions agree with TRBD1. CDR3 size: 17 residues. V trimming: 5 bases; J trimming: 2 bases; junction bases outside the gene matches: 13. Germline assignment: CDR1 LNHDA and CDR2 SQIVND (reference sequence). The DNA for the CDR3 is TGTGCCAGTAGTCCCTACCCACAGGGGGGATTCAACACTGAAGCTTTCTTT. It encodes CASSPYPQGGFNTEAFF.

Concerning this clone itself: Additional DNA sequences in this sample encode the identical CDR3. The V and J genes are TRBV6-4 and TRBJ2-1; 14 positions agree with TRBD2. The CDR3 is made up of 14 amino acids. Germline-derived CDR1 and CDR2 are MRHNA and SNTAGT. Losses at the gene ends were 4 bases for V and 10 bases for J; bases not matched to a gene: 3. The CDR3 nucleotides read TGTGCCAGCAGTGGGACTAGCGGGGGGAACGAGCAGTTCTTC. Protein sequence: CASSGTSGGNEQFF.

The chain carries TRBV4-3 and TRBJ2-7, with D maybe TRBD2 (6 bases). In germline, CDR1 is LGHNA, CDR2 YSLEER. The CDR3 has 15 residues. V was clipped by 0 bases and J by 3 bases, with 12 bases between them. The CDR3 loop is CASSQDSGELYEQYF. The CDR3 DNA reads as TGCGCCAGCAGCCAAGACTCGGGGGAACTCTACGAGCAGTACTTC.

The CDR3 bases are TGTGCCTGGAGTGACAGGGACACCGGGGAGCTGTTTTTT. This encodes CAWSDRDTGELFF. The chain employs TRBV30 and TRBJ2-2, with D possibly matching TRBD1 (6 bases). The germline V gene has CDR1 GTSNPN and CDR2 SVGIG (reference sequence). CDR3 size: 13 residues. V lost 1 base and J lost 3, with 6 bases in between.

J is TRBJ2-5 and V is TRBV6-1; 7 bases agree with TRBD1. The V gene's germline CDR1 is MNHNS and CDR2 SASEGT. The CDR3 contains 15 residues. The V gene end was trimmed by 4 bases and the J gene end by 2 bases; junction bases not matched to a gene: 7. The CDR3 loop reads CASSALRGQQETQYF. The CDR3, as DNA: TGTGCCAGCAGTGCCCTCCGGGGACAGCAAGAGACCCAGTACTTC.

This clone occurred a few times. The chain couples TRBV9 to TRBJ2-3; TRBD1 aligns across 9 bases. The V and J ends lost 3 bases and 2 bases, in that order; junction bases with no gene match: 7. The CDR3 contains 16 residues. Per germline, CDR1 SGDLS and CDR2 YYNGEE. CDR3 protein: CASSGHRDRVTDTQYF. The CDR3 coding sequence is TGTGCCAGCAGCGGCCACCGGGACAGGGTCACAGATACGCAGTATTTT.

Only one count was recorded for this clone. The chain couples TRBV7-8 to TRBJ2-2; 7 nucleotides agree with TRBD1. The CDR3 extends over 17 amino acids. Germline V gene lookup returns CDR1 SGHVS and CDR2 FQNEAQ. V trimming: 5 bases; J trimming: 6 bases; junction bases outside the gene matches: 15. Here the CDR3 DNA reads TGTGCCAGCAGCCTGATTTCGACAGGGCCACTGGCCGGGGAGCTGTTTTTT. This encodes CASSLISTGPLAGELFF.

The chain combines TRBV4-1 with TRBJ1-1; D is unclear. The CDR3 is 14 residues long. V was cut by 1 base and J by 1 base, with 7 bases left in between. Germline V gene lookup returns CDR1 MGHRA and CDR2 YSYEKL. The DNA of the CDR3 is TGCGCCAGCAGCCAAGTCACCGGGAACACTGAAGCTTTCTTT. It is translated as CASSQVTGNTEAFF.

The chain employs TRBV7-2 and TRBJ2-7; possible D gene TRBD2, 6 bases. V gave up 5 bases and J gave up 1 base, with 9 bases separating them. Germline values: CDR1 SGHTA, CDR2 FQGNSA. The CDR3 extends over 13 amino acids. DNA of the CDR3: TGTGCCAGCAGCCGGAGGGCTTCCTACGAGCAGTACTTC. Translation gives CASSRRASYEQYF.

The chain carries TRBV19 and TRBJ2-7, with TRBD1 as a possible D gene (6 bases). CDR3 length: 14 residues. Trimming stripped 3 bases from V and 5 bases from J, with 14 bases between. CDR1 is LNHDA, CDR2 SQIVND, per germline (reference sequence). The CDR3 DNA reads TGTGCCAGTAGTATGGAGGCAGGGGTGAACGAGCAGTACTTC. Amino acids: CASSMEAGVNEQYF.

V is TRBV6-1 and J is TRBJ1-1; 9 bases are shared with TRBD1. V dropped 2 bases and J dropped 7; count of bases not matched to a gene: 11. Germline CDR1 reads MNHNS; CDR2 reads SASEGT. This CDR3 comprises 16 residues. CDR3: CASSEWGTGKGFEAFF. DNA for the CDR3: TGTGCCAGCAGTGAATGGGGGACAGGGAAGGGGTTTGAAGCTTTCTTT.

The CDR3 nucleotides read TGTGCCAGCAGTTTCAGGGGAGGGACCACTGAAGCTTTCTTT. Its translation: CASSFRGGTTEAFF. The rearrangement joins TRBV27 to TRBJ1-1, with a weak D call TRBD1 (6 bases). The germline V and J ends were trimmed by 3 bases and 4 bases, with 12 bases remaining between them. The CDR3 length is 14 residues. The germline V gene encodes CDR1 MNHEY and CDR2 SMNVEV (reference sequence).

The CDR3 loop is CASSLGQGAIGYTF. For the CDR3, the DNA is TGTGCCAGCAGCTTGGGTCAGGGGGCTATTGGCTACACCTTC. This rearrangement joins TRBV5-6 to TRBJ1-2; TRBD1 agrees at 8 bases. V shed 0 bases and J 7 bases; nucleotides not matched to a gene: 5. Germline V gives CDR1 SGHDT, CDR2 YYEEEE. The CDR3 loop spans 14 amino acids.

The chain has TRBV5-5 and TRBJ2-3; 10 bases are a match to TRBD1. Per the germline V gene, CDR1 is SGHKS and CDR2 is YYEKEE (reference sequence). There are 16 residues in the CDR3. The ends lost 3 bases at V and 7 bases at J; junction bases unmatched: 11. In DNA form, the CDR3 reads TGTGCCAGCAGCTCCACCACCGGGACAGGGGCGTATACGCAGTATTTT. Protein: CASSSTTGTGAYTQYF.

This rearrangement joins TRBV18 to TRBJ2-3, with 10 bases aligning to TRBD1. Trimming took 3 bases from V and 6 from J; bases not matched to a gene: 3. This CDR3 comprises 14 residues. Germline CDR1 and CDR2: KGHSH and LQKENI. CDR3 protein: CASSPGTGADTQYF. As DNA, the CDR3 is TGTGCCAGCTCACCCGGGACAGGGGCTGATACGCAGTATTTT.